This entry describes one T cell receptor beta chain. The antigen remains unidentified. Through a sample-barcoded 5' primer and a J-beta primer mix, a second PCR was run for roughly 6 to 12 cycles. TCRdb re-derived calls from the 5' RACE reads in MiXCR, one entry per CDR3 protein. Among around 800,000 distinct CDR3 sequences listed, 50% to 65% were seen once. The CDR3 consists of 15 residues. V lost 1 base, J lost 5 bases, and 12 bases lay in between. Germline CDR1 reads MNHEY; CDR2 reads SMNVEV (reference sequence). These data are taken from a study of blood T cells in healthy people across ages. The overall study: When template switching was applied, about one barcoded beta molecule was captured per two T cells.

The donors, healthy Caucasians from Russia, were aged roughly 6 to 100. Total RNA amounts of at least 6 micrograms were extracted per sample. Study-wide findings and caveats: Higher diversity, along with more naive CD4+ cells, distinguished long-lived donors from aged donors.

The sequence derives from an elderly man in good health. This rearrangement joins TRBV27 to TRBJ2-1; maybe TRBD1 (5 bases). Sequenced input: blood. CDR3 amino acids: CASSLFRVIHNEQFF. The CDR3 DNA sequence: TGTGCCAGCAGTTTATTCAGGGTTATCCACAATGAGCAGTTCTTC.